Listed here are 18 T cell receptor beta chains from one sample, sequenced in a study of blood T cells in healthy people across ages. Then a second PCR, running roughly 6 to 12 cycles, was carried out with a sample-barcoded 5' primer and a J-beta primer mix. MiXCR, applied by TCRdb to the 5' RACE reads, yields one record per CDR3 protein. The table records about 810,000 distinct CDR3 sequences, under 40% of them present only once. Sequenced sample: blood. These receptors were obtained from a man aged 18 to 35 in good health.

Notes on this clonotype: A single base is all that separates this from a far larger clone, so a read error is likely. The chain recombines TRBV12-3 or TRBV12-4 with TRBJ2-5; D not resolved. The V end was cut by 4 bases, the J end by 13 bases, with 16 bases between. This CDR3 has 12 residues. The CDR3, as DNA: TGTGCCAGCAGTTCCCTTTCCTACGAGCTGTACTTC. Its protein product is CASSSLSYELYF.

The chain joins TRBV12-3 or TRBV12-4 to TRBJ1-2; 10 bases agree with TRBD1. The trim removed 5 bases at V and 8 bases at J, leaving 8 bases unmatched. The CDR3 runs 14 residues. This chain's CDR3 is CASSPDRGLRGYTF. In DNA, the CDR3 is TGTGCCAGCAGTCCAGACAGGGGGCTACGCGGCTACACCTTC.

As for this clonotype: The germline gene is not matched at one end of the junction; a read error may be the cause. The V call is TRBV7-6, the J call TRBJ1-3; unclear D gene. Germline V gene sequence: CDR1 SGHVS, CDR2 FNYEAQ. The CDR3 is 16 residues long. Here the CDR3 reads CVSSLSPARSGNTIYF. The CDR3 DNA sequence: TGTGTCAGCAGCTTAAGTCCCGCCCGCTCTGGAAACACCATATATTTT.

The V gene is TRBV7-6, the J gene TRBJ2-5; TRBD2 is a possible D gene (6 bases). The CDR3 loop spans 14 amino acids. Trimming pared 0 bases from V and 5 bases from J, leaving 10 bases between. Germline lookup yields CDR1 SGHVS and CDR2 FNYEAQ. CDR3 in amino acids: CASSLAWRVETQYF. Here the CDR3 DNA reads TGTGCCAGCAGCTTAGCTTGGAGGGTGGAGACCCAGTACTTC.

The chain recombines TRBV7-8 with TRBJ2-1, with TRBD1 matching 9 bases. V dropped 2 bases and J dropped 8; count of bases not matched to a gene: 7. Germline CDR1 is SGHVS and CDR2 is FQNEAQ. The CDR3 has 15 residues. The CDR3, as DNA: TGTGCCAGCAGCTTAACCAACAGGGGGCATGATGAGCAGTTCTTC. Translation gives CASSLTNRGHDEQFF.

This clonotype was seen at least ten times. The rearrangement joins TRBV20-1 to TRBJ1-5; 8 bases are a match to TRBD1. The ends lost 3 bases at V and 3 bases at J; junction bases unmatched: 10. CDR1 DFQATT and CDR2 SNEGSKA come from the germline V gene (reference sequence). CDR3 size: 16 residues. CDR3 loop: CSARPRDRWDNQPQHF. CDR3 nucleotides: TGCAGTGCTAGGCCTCGGGACAGGTGGGACAATCAGCCCCAGCATTTT.

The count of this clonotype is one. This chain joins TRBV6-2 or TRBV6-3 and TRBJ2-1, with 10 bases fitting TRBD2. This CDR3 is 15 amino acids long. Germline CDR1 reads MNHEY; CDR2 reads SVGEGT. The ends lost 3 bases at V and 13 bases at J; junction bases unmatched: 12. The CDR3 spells CASSYLAGEQETQFF. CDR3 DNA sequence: TGTGCCAGCAGTTATCTAGCGGGGGAGCAAGAGACCCAGTTCTTC.

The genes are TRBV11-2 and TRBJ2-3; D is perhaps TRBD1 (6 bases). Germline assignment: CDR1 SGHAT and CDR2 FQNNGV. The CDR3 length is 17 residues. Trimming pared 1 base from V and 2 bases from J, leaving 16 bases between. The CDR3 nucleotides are TGTGCCAGCAGCTTAGGTACTCTGGGACACCACACAGATACGCAGTATTTT. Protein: CASSLGTLGHHTDTQYF.

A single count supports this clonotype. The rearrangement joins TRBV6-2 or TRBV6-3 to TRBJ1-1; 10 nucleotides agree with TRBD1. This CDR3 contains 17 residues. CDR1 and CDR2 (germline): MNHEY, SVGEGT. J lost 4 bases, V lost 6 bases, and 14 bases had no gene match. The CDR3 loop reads CASSPPNPRQGATEAFF. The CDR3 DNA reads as TGTGCCAGCAGCCCACCGAATCCCAGACAGGGGGCCACTGAAGCTTTCTTT.

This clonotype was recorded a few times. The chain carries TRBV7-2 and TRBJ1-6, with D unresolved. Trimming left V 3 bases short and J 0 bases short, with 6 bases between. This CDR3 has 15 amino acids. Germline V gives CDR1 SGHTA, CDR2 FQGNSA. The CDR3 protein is CASSFQASYNSPLHF. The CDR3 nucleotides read TGTGCCAGCAGCTTCCAAGCCTCCTATAATTCACCCCTCCACTTT.

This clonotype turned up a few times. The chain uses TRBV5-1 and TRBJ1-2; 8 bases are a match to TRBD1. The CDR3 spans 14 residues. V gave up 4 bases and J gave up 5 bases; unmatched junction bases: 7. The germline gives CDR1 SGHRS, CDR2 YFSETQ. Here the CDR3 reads CASSEGDRMYGYTF. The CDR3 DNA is TGCGCCAGCAGCGAAGGGGACAGGATGTATGGCTACACCTTC.

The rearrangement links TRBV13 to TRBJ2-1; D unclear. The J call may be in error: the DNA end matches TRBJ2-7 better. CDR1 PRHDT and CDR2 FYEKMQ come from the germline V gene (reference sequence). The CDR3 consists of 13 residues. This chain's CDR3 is CASSFQTYNEQYF. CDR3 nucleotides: TGTGCCAGCAGCTTCCAGACTTACAATGAGCAGTACTTC.

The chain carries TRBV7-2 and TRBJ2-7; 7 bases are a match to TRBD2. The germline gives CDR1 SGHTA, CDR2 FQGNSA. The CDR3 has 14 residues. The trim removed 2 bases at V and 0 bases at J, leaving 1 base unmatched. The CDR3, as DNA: TGTGCCAGCAGCTTAAAGCGGGACTCCTACGAGCAGTACTTC. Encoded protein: CASSLKRDSYEQYF.

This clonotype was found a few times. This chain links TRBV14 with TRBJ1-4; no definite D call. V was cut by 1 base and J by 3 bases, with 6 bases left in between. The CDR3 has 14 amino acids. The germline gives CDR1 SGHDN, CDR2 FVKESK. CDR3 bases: TGTGCCAGCAGCCAAGGGCGGGCTAATGAAAAACTGTTTTTT. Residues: CASSQGRANEKLFF.

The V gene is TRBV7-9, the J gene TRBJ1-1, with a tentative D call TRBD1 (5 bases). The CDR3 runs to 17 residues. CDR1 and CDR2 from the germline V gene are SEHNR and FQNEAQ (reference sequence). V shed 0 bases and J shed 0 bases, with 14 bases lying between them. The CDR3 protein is CASSLARQGGVNTEAFF. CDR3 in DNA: TGTGCCAGCAGCTTAGCGAGGCAGGGAGGGGTGAACACTGAAGCTTTCTTT.

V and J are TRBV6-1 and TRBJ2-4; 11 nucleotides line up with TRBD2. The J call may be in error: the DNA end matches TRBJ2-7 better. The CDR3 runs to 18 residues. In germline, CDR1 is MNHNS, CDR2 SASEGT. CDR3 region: CASRVRALTSGEIYEQYF. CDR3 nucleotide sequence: TGTGCCAGCAGAGTTCGGGCTCTGACTAGCGGGGAGATTTACGAGCAGTACTTC.

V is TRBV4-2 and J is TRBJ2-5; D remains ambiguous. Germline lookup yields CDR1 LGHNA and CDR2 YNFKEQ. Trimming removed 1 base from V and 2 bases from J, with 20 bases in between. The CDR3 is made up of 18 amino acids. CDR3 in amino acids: CASSQGSMLLKPQETQYF. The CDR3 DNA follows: TGTGCCAGCAGCCAAGGGTCGATGTTACTTAAACCACAAGAGACCCAGTACTTC.

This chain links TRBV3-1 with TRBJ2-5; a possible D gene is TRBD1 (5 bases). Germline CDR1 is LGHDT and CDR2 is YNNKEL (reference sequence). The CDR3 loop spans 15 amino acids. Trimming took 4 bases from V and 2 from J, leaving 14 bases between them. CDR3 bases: TGTGCCAGCAGCCGGGGCTCTTCCGTACAAGAGACCCAGTACTTC. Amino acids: CASSRGSSVQETQYF.